The 17 T cell receptor beta chains given below trace back to one sample, sequenced in a study of CD8+CD57+ T cells in acquired aplastic anemia (dated by TCRdb to between 2018 and 2020). The run used an Illumina HiSeq 2000. TCR beta VDJ combination and CDR3 sequence profiling used genomic DNA as the template. TCRdb trimmed the raw reads at Q25, called clones with MiXCR and kept productive beta chains. CDR3 protein sequences are deduplicated, and each keeps its most common genes and DNA. The sample yields 110,000 or so distinct CDR3 sequences; under 60% were counted once. The leading ten clones occupy about 32% of the sample. Material for sequencing was sorted CD4+, CD8+, or CD8+CD57+ T cells (not recorded which) from PBMCs. These receptor sequences come from a human donor in good health, serving as a control.

This clonotype was counted many times. The chain recombines TRBV11-2 with TRBJ2-1; 10 bases fit TRBD2. Trimming at V came to 5 bases and at J to 6 bases, leaving 4 bases not matched to a gene. The CDR3 has 14 amino acids. CDR1 and CDR2 (germline): SGHAT, FQNNGV. CDR3 DNA sequence: TGTGCCAGCAGCACCGGGACTAGCGCCAATGAGCAGTTCTTC. Its translation is CASSTGTSANEQFF.

This clonotype was detected only once. The V gene is TRBV29-1, the J gene TRBJ2-5, with 10 bases aligning to TRBD1. The CDR3 runs 15 residues. Germline V lookup: CDR1 SQVTM, CDR2 ANQGSEA. J was trimmed by 5 bases and V by 5 bases; bases with no gene match: 11. CDR3: CSVIMGQGWMETQYF. CDR3 nucleotides: TGCAGCGTTATTATGGGACAGGGGTGGATGGAGACCCAGTACTTC.

V and J are TRBV20-1 and TRBJ1-2; D ambiguous. Germline V CDR1 and CDR2: DFQATT, SNEGSKA (reference sequence). This CDR3 region has 13 residues. Trimming cost V 6 bases and J 7 bases, with 18 bases left between them. CDR3 protein: CSASQSHLSGYTF. CDR3 sequence (DNA): TGCAGTGCAAGTCAGAGTCACCTCTCTGGCTACACCTTC.

The gene calls are TRBV29-1 and TRBJ1-2, with TRBD1 identical over 7 bases. V shed 3 bases and J 6 bases; nucleotides not matched to a gene: 7. This CDR3 has 13 residues. CDR1 is SQVTM, CDR2 ANQGSEA, per germline. In nucleotides, the CDR3 is TGCAGCGTTGAGAGGCAGGGGGTACATGGCTACACCTTC. Protein: CSVERQGVHGYTF.

This clonotype was counted at least ten times. J is TRBJ1-2 and V is TRBV7-2; D remains ambiguous. V lost 4 bases and J 7 bases, leaving 13 bases between the germline ends. The CDR3 covers 13 residues. Germline V lookup: CDR1 SGHTA, CDR2 FQGNSA. CDR3 in amino acids: CASSYPATGGYTF. In nucleotides, the CDR3 is TGTGCCAGCAGCTACCCAGCCACGGGTGGCTACACCTTC.

This chain's CDR3 is CASSPLAGDSETQYF. CDR3 nucleotide sequence: TGTGCCAGCAGTCCCCTAGCGGGGGATTCGGAGACCCAGTACTTC. This chain joins TRBV6-1 and TRBJ2-5, with 10 bases aligning to TRBD2. Germline V CDR1 and CDR2: MNHNS, SASEGT. J lost 5 bases, V lost 5 bases, and 8 bases had no gene match. This CDR3 is 15 amino acids long.

The table lists this clonotype with many counts. V is TRBV4-1 and J is TRBJ1-2; D is uncertain. CDR3 length equals 16 residues. CDR1 MGHRA and CDR2 YSYEKL come from the germline V gene. Trimming cost V 1 base and J 4 bases, with 16 bases left between them. The DNA of the CDR3 is TGCGCCAGCAGCCAAGCGGAGGAGACCCTGGGCTATGGCTACACCTTC. Protein: CASSQAEETLGYGYTF.

The chain has TRBV25-1 and TRBJ2-7; 8 nucleotides align to TRBD1. CDR3 length: 15 residues. Germline assignment: CDR1 MGHDK and CDR2 SYGVNS. V trimming: 4 bases; J trimming: 5 bases; junction bases outside the gene matches: 10. The CDR3 loop is CASSAEGQVENEQYF. In DNA form, the CDR3 reads TGTGCCAGCAGTGCTGAGGGACAGGTTGAGAACGAGCAGTACTTC.

This chain connects TRBV14 to TRBJ2-3; no firm D call. The germline gives CDR1 SGHDN, CDR2 FVKESK. The ends were cut back, 3 bases at V and 8 bases at J, with 9 bases in the middle. This CDR3 is 12 amino acids long. The CDR3 coding sequence is TGTGCCAGCAGCCACGCCAGAGGTACGCAGTATTTT. Its translation is CASSHARGTQYF.

The V call is TRBV19, the J call TRBJ1-6; D is undetermined. CDR3 length equals 12 residues. Germline V gene sequence: CDR1 LNHDA, CDR2 SQIVND (reference sequence). V was clipped by 3 bases and J by 6 bases, with 3 bases between them. In DNA form, the CDR3 reads TGTGCCAGTAGTATGGGTAATTCACCCCTCCACTTT. It translates to CASSMGNSPLHF.

The V call is TRBV5-1, the J call TRBJ2-3; D call uncertain. CDR3 size: 13 residues. The V gene lost 1 base and the J gene lost 14 bases, with 17 bases spanning the gap. CDR1 SGHRS and CDR2 YFSETQ come from the germline V gene. The CDR3 DNA sequence: TGCGCCAGCAGCTTGCGAGCCTCAGATACGTGGTATTTT. Its translation is CASSLRASDTWYF.

In this sample, this clonotype turned up a few times. CDR3: CASSINREPYEQYF. The CDR3 DNA reads as TGTGCCAGCAGTATAAACAGGGAGCCCTACGAGCAGTACTTC. The genes are TRBV2 and TRBJ2-7; D perhaps matches TRBD1 (6 bases). Trimming removed 5 bases from V and 2 bases from J, with 13 bases in between. The CDR3 is made up of 14 amino acids. From germline, CDR1 is SNHLY and CDR2 FYNNEI.

Note on this clonotype: This sequence may be a read error, since a much larger clone differs from it by one base. The V and J genes are TRBV30 and TRBJ2-5; D ambiguous. CDR3 size: 13 residues. Germline CDR1 and CDR2: GTSNPN and SVGIG (reference sequence). The CDR3 nucleotides are TGTGCCTGGAGAGACCGGATCCAAGAGGCCCAGTACTTC. Protein: CAWRDRIQEAQYF.

This clonotype was counted many times. This sequence joins TRBV19 and TRBJ1-2; D ambiguous. The CDR3 is 14 residues long. Germline assignment: CDR1 LNHDA and CDR2 SQIVND (reference sequence). Trimming took 4 bases from V and 2 from J, leaving 11 bases between them. CDR3 DNA sequence: TGTGCCAGTAGTACAGAGATTCTAAACTATGGCTACACCTTC. Its translation: CASSTEILNYGYTF.

The chain has TRBV5-1 and TRBJ2-5; 15 nucleotides agree with TRBD2. V gave up 4 bases and J gave up 2 bases; unmatched junction bases: 9. The CDR3 length is 18 residues. The germline V gene has CDR1 SGHRS and CDR2 YFSETQ. The CDR3 protein is CASSPRTSGGGIQETQYF. The CDR3 DNA reads TGCGCCAGCAGCCCCCGGACTAGCGGGGGGGGCATACAAGAGACCCAGTACTTC.

This clonotype was detected ten times or more. This chain connects TRBV19 to TRBJ1-1, with D uncertain. Germline lookup yields CDR1 LNHDA and CDR2 SQIVND (reference sequence). The V end lost 3 bases, the J end lost 5 bases, and 13 bases lay between the germline ends. The length of the CDR3 is 14 residues. CDR3 nucleotides: TGTGCCAGTAGTATTAGTCGGGGAGGGACTGAAGCTTTCTTT. Translated: CASSISRGGTEAFF.

On this clonotype: One end of the junction does not line up with germline, which may come from a read error. The J gene is TRBJ1-1, the V gene TRBV29-1; TRBD1 matches 7 bases. Germline V gives CDR1 SQVTM, CDR2 ANQGSEA. This CDR3 is built from 11 residues. DNA for the CDR3: TGCAGCGTTGAAGGGACAGGCCGGCGGGGCTTT. Translating it yields CSVEGTGRRGF.